This T cell receptor (beta chain) was observed in a study of blood T cell repertoires in COVID-19. About the research overall: Samples representing acute and convalescent COVID-19 were sourced from the United States, Italy and Spain. Sources were T cells, B-cell-depleted T cells, or PBMCs; the material itself was cDNA or gDNA.

CDR1 is SQVTM and CDR2 is ANQGSEA in the germline V gene. With V trimmed by 4 bases and J by 3 bases, 5 bases remained unmatched. The CDR3 spans 14 residues. In the original workflow: Amplification of reference gene primers provided the estimated nucleated cell counts. TCRdb keeps only in-frame clones here, not all; method: immunoSEQ multiplex PCR. Clone size and V and J calls were adopted from that table, with D and trimming inferred from the DNA. Of 170,000 or so clones in the sample, around 87% were seen once. Cohorts were determined from participant-reported clinical history. This sequence joins TRBV29-1 and TRBJ1-3, with 8 bases aligning to TRBD1. The specimen was PBMCs or T cells enriched from blood (not recorded which). The receptor was derived from a woman aged 45 to 65 who had recovered from COVID-19. The CDR3 bases are TGCAGCGTTGGAGACAGGGGCTTTGGAAACACCATATATTTT. This sequence encodes CSVGDRGFGNTIYF.